This TCR beta chain was documented in a study of cytomegalovirus exposure and HLA in healthy donors. Notes on the study in general: The finding came from a later analysis; first-cohort TCR clusters tended to co-occur in the roughly 110 validation repertoires.

Clones were read by immunoSEQ multiplex PCR, and TCRdb kept only the in-frame ones, dropping some. The table records about 130,000 clones, around 92% of them present only once. The CDR3 sequence is 15 residues long. CDR1 is MNHEY and CDR2 is SVGAGI in the germline V gene. V was shortened by 7 bases and J by 0 bases, with 10 bases between the two germline ends. Of note for this clone: Antigen unknown.

The TCR originated in a man aged 25 to 45 in good health and CMV-seronegative. Material: PBMCs. The rearrangement uses TRBV6-5 and TRBJ1-6, with no clear D. CDR3 DNA: TGTGCCAGCAAGTCGGGGAGCTCCTATAATTCACCCCTCCACTTT. It is translated as CASKSGSSYNSPLHF.